The rows below give T cell receptor beta chains drawn from one sample of a study of blood T cell repertoires in COVID-19. The method was immunoSEQ multiplex PCR; TCRdb's version includes in-frame clones alone and lacks a portion of them. The sample lists around 250,000 clones; nearly 90% were seen once. Sequenced input: peripheral blood. These receptor sequences come from a woman aged 60 to 75 with COVID-19, enrolled during active disease. CDR3s include the opening cysteine and the closing phenylalanine or tryptophan. D genes are given only for firm matches. Size values are once, few and many counts, or a class for expanded clones, and some rows have none.

j_call | clone_size | d_call | v_call | cdr3_aa | cdr3_nt
TRBJ1-2 | many | TRBD1 | TRBV9 | CASSGDRVPYGYTF | TGTGCCAGCAGCGGAGACAGGGTTCCCTATGGCTACACCTTC
TRBJ2-7 | NA | NA | TRBV24-1 | CATLVEGHEQYF | TGTGCCACCCTGGTCGAGGGCCACGAGCAGTACTTC
TRBJ1-2 | NA | TRBD1 | TRBV5-6 | CASSEGQGANYGYTF | TGTGCCAGCAGCGAGGGACAGGGGGCTAACTATGGCTACACCTTC
TRBJ1-2 | NA | NA | TRBV3-1/TRBV3-2 | CASSRERRGPSPYGYTF | TGTGCCAGCAGCCGGGAGCGGCGCGGGCCCTCCCCTTATGGCTACACCTTC
TRBJ1-1 | NA | TRBD1 | TRBV6-5 | CASSRTGAQTEAFF | TGTGCCAGCAGCCGAACAGGGGCCCAAACGGAAGCTTTCTTT
TRBJ1-1 | NA | TRBD1 | TRBV5-1 | CASSLVDREITEAFF | TGCGCCAGCAGCTTGGTGGACAGGGAAATCACTGAAGCTTTCTTT
TRBJ2-5 | NA | TRBD2 | TRBV7-9 | CASSAAGGQETQYF | TGTGCCAGCAGCGCCGCCGGGGGGCAAGAGACCCAGTACTTC
TRBJ2-7 | NA | NA | TRBV7-2 | CASSLASGNRYEQYF | TGTGCCAGCAGCTTAGCGTCGGGGAATCGCTACGAGCAGTACTTC
TRBJ1-3 | NA | NA | TRBV5-1 | CASSLEQGTGNTIYF | TGCGCCAGCAGCTTGGAACAGGGAACCGGAAACACCATATATTTT
TRBJ2-3 | NA | TRBD2 | TRBV5-6 | CASSFSGGGITDTQYF | TGTGCCAGCAGCTTTAGCGGGGGGGGTATCACAGATACGCAGTATTTT
TRBJ1-1 | NA | TRBD1 | TRBV27 | CASRTGPGRTNTEAFF | TGTGCCAGCAGGACAGGGCCTGGGCGAACGAACACTGAAGCTTTCTTT
TRBJ1-2 | NA | NA | TRBV27 | CASSLRNTGGHYGYTF | TGTGCCAGCAGTTTGAGGAATACGGGGGGCCACTATGGCTACACCTTC
TRBJ1-2 | few | NA | TRBV5-4 | CASSGGGSGYGYTF | TGTGCCAGCAGCGGGGGGGGTTCTGGCTATGGCTACACCTTC
TRBJ1-2 | NA | TRBD1 | TRBV4-2 | CASSQETGLGNYGYTF | TGTGCCAGCAGCCAAGAGACAGGGCTCGGGAACTATGGCTACACCTTC
TRBJ1-1 | NA | NA | TRBV5-1 | CASTETGNTEAFF | TGCGCCAGCACTGAAACAGGGAACACTGAAGCTTTCTTT
TRBJ2-7 | NA | NA | TRBV9 | CASSPKLQYEQYF | TGTGCCAGCAGCCCAAAGTTACAGTACGAGCAGTACTTC
TRBJ1-5 | NA | NA | TRBV19 | CASTPRGGVNQPQHF | TGTGCCAGTACCCCCCGAGGAGGGGTCAATCAGCCCCAGCATTTT
TRBJ1-2 | NA | TRBD1 | TRBV19 | CASSPQGTYGYTF | TGTGCCAGTAGTCCACAGGGGACCTATGGCTACACCTTC
TRBJ1-3 | NA | NA | TRBV6-5 | CASMAPGGSGNTIYF | TGTGCCAGCATGGCTCCGGGGGGCTCTGGAAACACCATATATTTT
TRBJ1-2 | NA | TRBD1 | TRBV30 | CASAGGTGGKTAYGYTF | TGTGCCTCAGCCGGGGGGACAGGGGGCAAAACGGCCTATGGCTACACCTTC
TRBJ1-3 | NA | TRBD1 | TRBV2 | CASSSRTGSSGNTIYF | TGTGCCAGCAGTTCCAGGACAGGGAGCTCTGGAAACACCATATATTTT
TRBJ2-2 | once | NA | TRBV30 | CAWRRDTGELFF | TGTGCCTGGAGGCGGGACACCGGGGAGCTGTTTTTT
TRBJ1-6 | NA | TRBD1 | TRBV15 | CATSSFKGQTNSPLHF | TGTGCCACCAGCAGCTTCAAGGGACAGACTAATTCACCCCTCCACTTT